This T cell receptor beta chain was sequenced in a study of blood T cell repertoires in COVID-19. The overall study: Both acute and convalescent COVID-19 samples were obtained from the United States, Italy and Spain. From T cells, B-cell-depleted T cells, or PBMCs came the material, which was cDNA or gDNA.

The CDR3 is 14 residues long. Germline V gives CDR1 SGHVS, CDR2 FQNEAQ. V was cut by 1 base and J by 1 base, with 7 bases left in between. Using immunoSEQ multiplex PCR, the repertoire was profiled, and TCRdb retains in-frame clones only, with some absent. Of around 290,000 clones listed, around 86% are singletons. Resolution of symptoms, clearance, or two negative PCRs was present in recovered Cohort 3 donors. In regard to this clone: The sample carries other DNA sequences with the same CDR3.

This TCR was recovered from a woman aged 40 to 50 who had recovered from COVID-19. The specimen was PBMCs or T cells enriched from blood (not recorded which). V gene TRBV7-8 combines with J gene TRBJ1-1; possible D gene TRBD1, 6 bases. The CDR3 DNA reads as TGTGCCAGCAGCTTAGGACAGGCGAACACTGAAGCTTTCTTT. It encodes CASSLGQANTEAFF. Full variable domain (remainder filled in from reference TRBV7-8 and TRBJ1-1): GAGVSQSPRYKVAKRGQDVALRCDPISGHVSLFWYQQALGQGPEFLTYFQNEAQLDKSGLPSDRFFAERPEGSVSTLKIQRTQQEDSAVYLCASSLGQANTEAFFGQGTRLTVV.